The clone carrying this T cell receptor beta chain appeared a single time. These data come from a study of control samples from healthy donors and cancer patients. The CDR3 contains 16 residues. Germline CDR1 reads SGHRS; CDR2 reads YFSETQ. V shed 0 bases and J shed 3 bases, with 14 bases lying between them. Libraries were prepared by immunoSEQ multiplex PCR; TCRdb keeps only in-frame clonotypes and omits some of them. The sample records roughly 24,000 clones, 82% being singletons. The chain links TRBV5-1 to TRBJ2-3, with a weak D call TRBD1 (6 bases). The sequence was obtained from a man aged 55 to 69 with colorectal cancer. Sequences were obtained from PBMCs. As DNA, the CDR3 is TGCGCCAGCAGCTTGGGGGCAGGAGACAGGACAGATACGCAGTATTTT. Its protein product is CASSLGAGDRTDTQYF.